Shown below are 11 T cell receptor beta chains from a single sample sequenced in a study of shared clonotypes between healthy human individuals. The protocol was immunoSEQ multiplex PCR, while the TCRdb copy is restricted to in-frame clones and leaves out a portion. Among about 2.1 million clones listed, 85% to 95% were seen once. Terminally differentiated effector memory CD45RA+ cells were excluded from the naive CD8 cells, which were CD45RO-negative and positively selected for CCR7. The sequenced sample consisted of naive CD8+ T cells from PBMCs. The receptor source for this set is a young man in good health. Some clones in this sample may be carry-over from other donors' samples.

The rearrangement joins TRBV27 to TRBJ2-2; TRBD2 aligns across 7 bases. Germline V gene data show CDR1 as MNHEY and CDR2 as SMNVEV (reference sequence). This CDR3 comprises 14 residues. After removal of 3 bases from V and 6 bases from J, the junction contained 4 bases not matched to a gene. CDR3 protein: CASSFSGWPGELFF. As DNA, the CDR3 is TGTGCCAGCAGTTTTAGCGGGTGGCCCGGGGAGCTGTTTTTT.

The count of this clone is one. The genes are TRBV12-5 and TRBJ2-1; 9 bases align to TRBD2. The V segment lost 1 base and the J segment 5 bases; nucleotides outside the gene matches: 6. This CDR3 is built from 16 residues. Germline CDR1 reads LGHNT; CDR2 reads FRNRAP. CDR3 nucleotides: TGTGCTAGTGGTTTGGGACGGACTAGCGTTAACAATGAGCAGTTCTTC. This translates into CASGLGRTSVNNEQFF.

This clone was recorded once. The chain links TRBV4-3 to TRBJ1-1; no reliable D call. CDR1 is LGHNA, CDR2 YSLEER, per germline. CDR3 length equals 13 residues. Trimming stripped 4 bases from V and 5 bases from J, with 11 bases between. CDR3 sequence: CASSPRLGTEAFF. In nucleotides, the CDR3 is TGCGCCAGCAGCCCAAGACTGGGGACTGAAGCTTTCTTT.

This chain uses TRBV28 with TRBJ1-1; TRBD1 aligns across 10 bases. Germline lookup yields CDR1 MDHEN and CDR2 SYDVKM. V trimming: 5 bases; J trimming: 5 bases; junction bases outside the gene matches: 5. The CDR3 sequence is 14 residues long. The CDR3 here is CASSTGTGVTEAFF. CDR3 nucleotides: TGTGCCAGCAGTACGGGGACAGGGGTAACTGAAGCTTTCTTT.

The CDR3 nucleotides read TGTGCCAGCAGTTACTCGGTTAGAGAAGCTTTCTTT. Translation gives CASSYSVREAFF. The chain employs TRBV6-6 and TRBJ1-1; D remains unclear. Trimming removed 0 bases from V and 8 bases from J, with 7 bases in between. CDR3 length: 12 residues. Germline V gene sequence: CDR1 MNHNY, CDR2 SVGAGI (reference sequence).

This chain uses TRBV9 with TRBJ2-1; TRBD2 agrees at 9 bases. This CDR3 has 15 residues. The V gene's germline CDR1 is SGDLS and CDR2 YYNGEE. Unmatched junction bases numbered 9, after V lost 3 bases and J lost 8 bases. CDR3: CASSAGGRAGYEQFF. For the CDR3, the DNA is TGTGCCAGCAGCGCGGGCGGGAGGGCCGGATATGAGCAGTTCTTC.

J is TRBJ1-1 and V is TRBV19; D is undetermined. Deletions cut 3 bases from V and 1 base from J, with 12 bases between. Germline lookup yields CDR1 LNHDA and CDR2 SQIVND (reference sequence). The CDR3 is made up of 15 amino acids. CDR3: CASSISGSQNTEAFF. DNA of the CDR3: TGTGCCAGTAGTATTTCGGGCAGTCAGAACACTGAAGCTTTCTTT.

Concerning this clone: This same CDR3 is encoded by further DNA sequences in the sample. The chain has TRBV28 and TRBJ2-7, with 12 positions matching TRBD1. In germline, CDR1 is MDHEN, CDR2 SYDVKM. This CDR3 has 13 residues. V shed 6 bases, J shed 5 bases, and the junction held 2 bases outside the gene matches. The CDR3 loop is CASRGTGGNEQYF. CDR3 bases: TGTGCCAGCAGGGGGACAGGGGGCAACGAGCAGTACTTC.

The chain uses TRBV4-2 and TRBJ2-7, with TRBD2 as a possible D gene (6 bases). The CDR3 spans 16 residues. CDR1 and CDR2 (germline): LGHNA, YNFKEQ. Deletions cut 0 bases from V and 2 bases from J, with 14 bases between. The DNA of the CDR3 is TGTGCCAGCAGCCAAGAGAGGGAGACTAGGGCCTACGAGCAGTACTTC. This gives the protein CASSQERETRAYEQYF.

This sequence joins TRBV5-6 and TRBJ2-3; D remains unclear. V was pared by 4 bases and J by 1 base, with 7 bases between. The V gene's germline CDR1 is SGHDT and CDR2 YYEEEE. The CDR3 length is 13 residues. The CDR3 here is CASSPERTDTQYF. The CDR3 coding sequence is TGTGCCAGCAGCCCGGAACGCACAGATACGCAGTATTTT.

The CDR3 DNA sequence: TGCGCCAGCAGTTGGGGAGGAGGGAACTATGGCTACACCTTC. Protein product: CASSWGGGNYGYTF. The chain employs TRBV4-1 and TRBJ1-2; D gene ambiguous. The germline V and J ends were trimmed by 6 bases and 2 bases, with 13 bases remaining between them. CDR3 length: 14 amino acids. Germline CDR1 reads MGHRA; CDR2 reads YSYEKL.